These T cell receptor beta chains were read from a single sample in a study of blood T cell repertoires in COVID-19. Profiling relied on immunoSEQ multiplex PCR, and the TCRdb table lists in-frame clones only, not all of them. Among around 88,000 clones, 70% to 90% were seen once, and the ten largest hold around 3%. The sequenced sample was peripheral blood. The receptors originated from a woman of 80 years or more with acute or convalescent COVID-19. CDR3s include the opening cysteine and the closing phenylalanine or tryptophan. The D gene is left open where the match is weak. Part of the rows lack a size; the others show once, few, many or a class for expanded clones.

d_gene	abundance	j_gene	v_gene	CDR3aa	CDR3nt
-	many	TRBJ1-1	TRBV29-1	CSVVRGLTGGSGF	TGCAGCGTTGTACGGGGGTTAACGGGAGGGTCGGGCTTT
TRBD1	-	TRBJ1-5	TRBV19	CASRTGTGEGYQPQHF	TGTGCCAGTAGAACCGGGACAGGAGAAGGCTATCAGCCCCAGCATTTT
-	-	TRBJ1-1	TRBV6-6	CASTPPLGLEAFF	TGTGCCAGCACCCCACCGTTGGGGCTTGAAGCTTTCTTT
-	many	TRBJ1-3	TRBV4-1	CASSSLGRESGNTIYF	TGCGCCAGCAGCTCTCTTGGCAGGGAATCTGGAAACACCATATATTTT
TRBD2	-	TRBJ2-7	TRBV5-5	CASSNRTSGMYEQYF	TGTGCCAGCAGCAACCGGACTAGCGGGATGTACGAGCAGTACTTC
-	-	TRBJ2-2	TRBV28	CASRKQGGTGELFF	TGTGCCAGCAGAAAACAGGGTGGCACCGGGGAGCTGTTTTTT
-	-	TRBJ2-7	TRBV6-5	CASRGAEYEQYF	TGTGCCAGCAGGGGGGCGGAGTACGAGCAGTACTTC
-	-	TRBJ1-5	TRBV19	CASSSVGTTYQPQHF	TGTGCCAGTAGTTCGGTAGGGACAACGTATCAGCCCCAGCATTTT
-	once	TRBJ2-1	TRBV5-6	CASSYRGEQFF	TGTGCCAGCAGCTACCGGGGAGAGCAGTTCTTC
TRBD1	-	TRBJ1-2	TRBV9	CASSVRLTGVAGYTF	TGTGCCAGCAGCGTCCGATTGACAGGGGTGGCTGGCTACACCTTC
-	-	TRBJ2-7	TRBV4-1	CASSQDSRTNRYEQYF	TGCGCCAGCAGCCAAGATAGCCGGACAAATCGCTACGAGCAGTACTTC
TRBD1	-	TRBJ1-3	TRBV7-2	CASSSTGTGFAGNTIYF	TGTGCCAGCAGTTCTACCGGGACAGGGTTTGCTGGAAACACCATATATTTT
-	-	TRBJ1-3	TRBV2	CASSEWRPGGNTIYF	TGTGCCAGCAGTGAGTGGCGACCGGGGGGAAACACCATATATTTT
TRBD2	-	TRBJ2-3	TRBV7-2	CASSLEAAGSTDTQYF	TGTGCCAGCAGCTTAGAGGCAGCGGGGAGCACAGATACGCAGTATTTT
-	-	TRBJ1-3	TRBV29-1	CSMSSGNTIYF	TGCAGCATGAGCTCTGGAAACACCATATATTTT
TRBD1	-	TRBJ1-1	TRBV6-5	CASSYSRTGGTEAFF	TGTGCCAGCAGTTACTCGAGGACAGGGGGCACTGAAGCTTTCTTT
-	-	TRBJ1-2	TRBV28	CASSSTGDYNYGYTF	TGTGCCAGCAGTTCGACAGGAGACTATAACTATGGCTACACCTTC
-	-	TRBJ1-1	TRBV28	CASSSPGGRGRTEAFF	TGTGCCAGCAGTTCCCCGGGGGGTAGGGGACGGACTGAAGCTTTCTTT
-	-	TRBJ1-1	TRBV7-3	CASSHGRDTEAFF	TGTGCCAGCAGCCATGGGAGGGACACTGAAGCTTTCTTT
-	once	TRBJ2-7	TRBV7-2	CASSFTNAAGTPTGEQYF	TGTGCCAGCAGCTTTACTAATGCCGCCGGGACACCCACGGGCGAGCAGTACTTC
TRBD1	-	TRBJ1-6	TRBV12-3/TRBV12-4	CASSGTGLTPLHF	TGTGCCAGCAGTGGGACAGGGCTGACACCCCTCCACTTT
-	-	TRBJ1-6	TRBV28	CASRGSSYNSPLHF	TGTGCCAGCAGAGGGAGCTCCTATAATTCACCCCTCCACTTT
-	-	TRBJ1-1	TRBV6-5	CASSYKGAEAFF	TGTGCCAGCAGCTATAAGGGGGCTGAAGCTTTCTTT
TRBD1	-	TRBJ1-1	TRBV15	CATSRKGVTGVAFF	TGTGCCACCAGCAGGAAGGGTGTGACAGGGGTAGCTTTCTTT
TRBD2	-	TRBJ2-7	TRBV9	CASSVGGSPYEQYF	TGTGCCAGCAGCGTAGGCGGGAGCCCCTACGAGCAGTACTTC
-	-	TRBJ1-4	TRBV10-2	CASSDRGWGKLFF	TGCGCCAGCAGTGACAGGGGTTGGGGGAAACTGTTTTTT
TRBD1	-	TRBJ1-1	TRBV7-6	CASSLFSRQGMTEAFF	TGTGCCAGCAGCTTATTCTCTCGACAGGGAATGACTGAAGCTTTCTTT
TRBD2	-	TRBJ2-7	TRBV5-1	CASSPRTSTLDEQYF	TGCGCCAGCAGCCCAAGGACTAGCACCTTGGACGAGCAGTACTTC
-	-	TRBJ1-5	TRBV20-1	CSASGEDRAGGPQHF	TGCAGTGCTAGTGGCGAGGACCGAGCCGGAGGGCCCCAGCATTTT